A single sample gave rise to the 18 T cell receptor beta chains below, sequenced in a study of cytomegalovirus exposure and HLA in healthy donors. Primers included in the PCR were 60 Vbeta and 13 Jbeta primers. Here immunoSEQ multiplex PCR was the method, and the copy in TCRdb shows in-frame clones only, minus some. The sample has 150,000 or so clones; the top ten hold over 1.5%. The sequenced sample was PBMCs. Receptor source: a woman in her 40s in good health and CMV-seropositive.

The gene calls are TRBV28 and TRBJ2-7, with TRBD1 matching over 9 bases. The V segment lost 3 bases and the J segment 4 bases; nucleotides outside the gene matches: 4. CDR1 and CDR2 from the germline V gene are MDHEN and SYDVKM. This CDR3 region has 14 residues. The DNA of the CDR3 is TGTGCCAGCAGTTTCGCAGGACAGGGGTACGAGCAGTACTTC. Translating it yields CASSFAGQGYEQYF.

The J gene is TRBJ1-2, the V gene TRBV28; possibly TRBD1 for D (5 bases). The CDR3 contains 15 residues. Trimming took 5 bases from V and 5 from J, leaving 18 bases between them. CDR1 and CDR2 from the germline V gene are MDHEN and SYDVKM. CDR3 sequence (DNA): TGTGCCAGCAGTCAATCGACAGTCGTACGATATGGCTACACCTTC. It codes for CASSQSTVVRYGYTF.

The chain couples TRBV6-1 to TRBJ1-1; weak D call: TRBD1 (6 bases). Germline values: CDR1 MNHNS, CDR2 SASEGT. Trimming pared 3 bases from V and 8 bases from J, leaving 10 bases between. The CDR3 has 12 residues. The CDR3 bases are TGTGCCAGCAGTGAGGGGGCAGGCGAAGCTTTCTTT. Its translation: CASSEGAGEAFF.

The rearrangement joins TRBV5-4 to TRBJ2-6; D call uncertain. Trimming removed 5 bases at V and 0 bases at J, with 9 bases between. The CDR3 extends over 15 amino acids. Germline assignment: CDR1 SGHNT and CDR2 YYREEE (reference sequence). The CDR3 DNA sequence: TGTGCCAGCAGTTCTCGAGACTCTGGGGCCAACGTCCTGACTTTC. It codes for CASSSRDSGANVLTF.

This chain connects TRBV28 to TRBJ2-2, with D possibly matching TRBD2 (6 bases). V was shortened by 8 bases and J by 2 bases, with 15 bases between the two germline ends. Germline V CDR1 and CDR2: MDHEN, SYDVKM. The CDR3 is 15 amino acids. CDR3 coding DNA: TGTGCCAGCTACTATAGCGGAGATAACACCGGGGAGCTGTTTTTT. Its translation is CASYYSGDNTGELFF. Full variable domain (remainder filled in from reference TRBV28 and TRBJ2-2): DVKVTQSSRYLVKRTGEKVFLECVQDMDHENMFWYRQDPGLGLRLIYFSYDVKMKEKGDIPEGYSVSREKKERFSLILESASTNQTSMYLCASYYSGDNTGELFFGEGSRLTVL.

This chain connects TRBV28 to TRBJ2-7, with TRBD2 as a possible D gene (7 bases). Looked up from germline, CDR1 is MDHEN and CDR2 is SYDVKM. The CDR3 spans 15 residues. Trimming removed 6 bases at V and 6 bases at J, with 21 bases between. In nucleotides, the CDR3 is TGTGCCAGCAGCCTTGGGCCCCGGGGGGCTGGCGAGCAGTACTTC. Encoded protein: CASSLGPRGAGEQYF.

This sequence joins TRBV25-1 and TRBJ2-3; a possible D gene is TRBD2 (5 bases). In germline, CDR1 is MGHDK, CDR2 SYGVNS. V lost 3 bases and J lost 8, with 9 bases in between. The CDR3 contains 12 residues. Written as DNA, the CDR3 is TGTGCCAGCAGTGATTATCGGGGTACGCAGTATTTT. The encoded protein is CASSDYRGTQYF.

The chain joins TRBV28 to TRBJ1-1, with 7 bases aligning to TRBD1. The CDR3 runs to 13 residues. V trimming: 4 bases; J trimming: 6 bases; junction bases outside the gene matches: 5. Germline CDR1 reads MDHEN; CDR2 reads SYDVKM. This chain's CDR3 is CASSSDQGAEAFF. The CDR3 DNA reads as TGTGCCAGCAGTTCCGACCAGGGGGCTGAAGCTTTCTTT.

The rearrangement uses TRBV29-1 and TRBJ1-2; D not certain. This CDR3 is 13 amino acids long. The V end was cut by 0 bases, the J end by 4 bases, with 9 bases between. Germline-derived CDR1 and CDR2 are SQVTM and ANQGSEA. CDR3 sequence (DNA): TGCAGCGTTGAAGATGTTGGCAGCTATGGCTACACCTTC. It specifies CSVEDVGSYGYTF. Supplemented by reference TRBV29-1 and TRBJ1-2, the full variable domain reads SAVISQKPSRDICQRGTSLTIQCQVDSQVTMMFWYRQQPGQSLTLIATANQGSEATYESGFVIDKFPISRPNLTFSTLTVSNMSPEDSSIYLCSVEDVGSYGYTFGSGTRLTVV.

This chain connects TRBV19 to TRBJ2-7; D perhaps matches TRBD1 (5 bases). The CDR3 is 15 amino acids. CDR1 and CDR2 (germline): LNHDA, SQIVND (reference sequence). Trimming removed 3 bases from V and 3 bases from J, with 15 bases in between. The CDR3 loop reads CASSMWAGPVYEQYF. CDR3 coding DNA: TGTGCCAGTAGTATGTGGGCAGGGCCAGTCTACGAGCAGTACTTC.

The chain carries TRBV10-3 and TRBJ2-3; the match to TRBD2 covers 11 bases. V lost 6 bases, J lost 6 bases, and 2 bases stayed unmatched. CDR1 is ENHRY, CDR2 SYGVKD, per germline. This CDR3 region has 13 residues. CDR3 sequence (DNA): TGTGCCATCAGACTAGCGGGAGTTGATACGCAGTATTTT. Amino acids: CAIRLAGVDTQYF.

This chain's CDR3 is CASRAGVDNQPQHF. The CDR3 coding sequence is TGTGCCAGCAGAGCAGGGGTTGACAATCAGCCCCAGCATTTT. This rearrangement joins TRBV6-5 to TRBJ1-5, with D possibly being TRBD1 (6 bases). With 6 bases removed from V and 3 bases from J, the gap between germline ends came to 12 bases. Germline V gene lookup returns CDR1 MNHEY and CDR2 SVGAGI. This CDR3 spans 14 amino acids.

V usage is TRBV7-9 and J usage is TRBJ1-1; D remains ambiguous. The V end lost 3 bases, the J end lost 8 bases, and 13 bases lay between the germline ends. This CDR3 has 13 amino acids. The germline CDR1 and CDR2 sequences are SEHNR and FQNEAQ (reference sequence). This chain's CDR3 is CASSFGLSGEAFF. CDR3 nucleotides: TGTGCCAGCAGCTTTGGTCTAAGCGGCGAAGCTTTCTTT.

The chain joins TRBV27 to TRBJ1-4; 10 positions agree with TRBD1. Trimming cost V 6 bases and J 5 bases; bases outside gene matches: 3. The germline V gene encodes CDR1 MNHEY and CDR2 SMNVEV (reference sequence). The CDR3 has 14 amino acids. The CDR3 region is CASRLGQGNEKLFF. The CDR3 nucleotides read TGTGCCAGCAGATTGGGACAGGGGAATGAAAAACTGTTTTTT.

The J gene is TRBJ1-2, the V gene TRBV7-8; 12 bases match TRBD1. Germline V gene data show CDR1 as SGHVS and CDR2 as FQNEAQ. V lost 5 bases to trimming and J lost 4 bases; unmatched junction nucleotides: 14. The length of the CDR3 is 18 residues. CDR3 DNA: TGTGCCAGCAGCCAAAGAAACCTGGGACAGGGGGCCATCTATGGCTACACCTTC. Its protein is CASSQRNLGQGAIYGYTF.

The J gene is TRBJ1-2, the V gene TRBV6-1; D might be TRBD1 (6 bases). The CDR3 sequence is 14 residues long. Germline V lookup: CDR1 MNHNS, CDR2 SASEGT. Trimming removed 4 bases at V and 4 bases at J, with 13 bases between. CDR3 in DNA: TGTGCCAGCAGTGGGGGCAGGGGCGTCTATGGCTACACCTTC. Translating it yields CASSGGRGVYGYTF.

CDR3 sequence (DNA): TGTGCCAGCAGTGAGAGCCGGGACAGACTCCCCGAGCAGTACTTC. Protein product: CASSESRDRLPEQYF. The chain has TRBV2 and TRBJ2-7; 7 bases fit TRBD1. Germline lookup yields CDR1 SNHLY and CDR2 FYNNEI. The CDR3 extends over 15 amino acids. V gave up 3 bases and J gave up 6 bases; unmatched junction bases: 11. Supplemented by reference TRBV2 and TRBJ2-7, the full variable domain reads EPEVTQTPSHQVTQMGQEVILRCVPISNHLYFYWYRQILGQKVEFLVSFYNNEISEKSEIFDDQFSVERPDGSNFTLKIRSTKLEDSAMYFCASSESRDRLPEQYFGPGTRLTVT.

The V call is TRBV5-1, the J call TRBJ1-1; D might be TRBD1 (5 bases). The CDR3 sequence is 17 residues long. Germline lookup yields CDR1 SGHRS and CDR2 YFSETQ. V was cut by 0 bases and J by 5 bases, with 20 bases left in between. The CDR3: CASSLVGVGEIWTEAFF. The CDR3 region has the DNA TGCGCCAGCAGCTTGGTAGGAGTAGGGGAAATATGGACTGAAGCTTTCTTT.